These 18 T cell receptor beta chains came from one sample sequenced in a study of T-cell memory formation after mild COVID-19. MiXCR, run by TCRdb on the 5' RACE reads, gives a single entry per CDR3 protein. Seen here are 300,000 to 400,000 distinct CDR3 sequences, around 13% observed once, and the top ten hold about 21%. Sequencing used PBMCs or a T cell subset sorted from them (not recorded which). These receptor sequences come from a man aged 18 to 29 who had mild COVID-19 (a few samples of this study predate the infection). Cell type and time point are not known.

This clonotype was counted only a few times. The chain employs TRBV5-5 and TRBJ1-2, with unresolved D. The germline CDR1 and CDR2 sequences are SGHKS and YYEKEE (reference sequence). The CDR3 extends over 14 amino acids. V lost 4 bases and J 1 base, leaving 11 bases between the germline ends. CDR3 sequence (DNA): TGTGCCAGCAGCGTGGACGGTGATAACTATGGCTACACCTTC. Its translation: CASSVDGDNYGYTF. Based on the CDR3 plus reference TRBV5-5 and TRBJ1-2, the full variable domain is DAGVTQSPTHLIKTRGQQVTLRCSPISGHKSVSWYQQVLGQGPQFIFQYYEKEERGRGNFPDRFSARQFPNYSSELNVNALLLGDSALYLCASSVDGDNYGYTFGSGTRLTVV.

This clonotype was detected many times. The J gene is TRBJ2-1, the V gene TRBV27; 12 nucleotides align to TRBD1. Trimming at V came to 6 bases and at J to 8 bases, leaving 11 bases not matched to a gene. This CDR3 comprises 16 residues. In germline, CDR1 is MNHEY, CDR2 SMNVEV (reference sequence). This CDR3 reads CASSPIWGTGGDEQFF. The CDR3 nucleotides read TGTGCCAGCAGCCCGATTTGGGGGACAGGGGGCGATGAGCAGTTCTTC.

This chain links TRBV29-1 with TRBJ2-5, with a weak D call TRBD2 (6 bases). The V gene's germline CDR1 is SQVTM and CDR2 ANQGSEA. This CDR3 is 13 amino acids long. Trimming removed 7 bases at V and 2 bases at J, with 14 bases between. The DNA of the CDR3 is TGCAGCGCCCAACGCGGGGTACAAGAGACCCAGTACTTC. It specifies CSAQRGVQETQYF.

CDR3 amino acids: CASSLLGGQVPLYNEQFF. Written as DNA, the CDR3 is TGCGCCAGCAGCTTGTTGGGGGGCCAGGTTCCCCTCTACAATGAGCAGTTCTTC. This chain connects TRBV5-1 to TRBJ2-1, with D tentatively TRBD1 or TRBD2 (6 bases each). Per germline, CDR1 SGHRS and CDR2 YFSETQ. V shed 1 base and J shed 3 bases, with 20 bases lying between them. The CDR3 has 18 residues.

This clonotype was found a few times. V gene TRBV28 combines with J gene TRBJ2-5; no firm D call. Germline CDR1 and CDR2: MDHEN and SYDVKM. The CDR3 sequence is 14 residues long. The V and J ends lost 4 bases and 2 bases respectively, with 11 bases between them. In nucleotides, the CDR3 is TGTGCCAGCAGTTCTATTGCGCTACAAGAGACCCAGTACTTC. It specifies CASSSIALQETQYF.

This clonotype was counted between two and nine times. The chain recombines TRBV5-1 with TRBJ2-2, with TRBD1 identical over 7 bases. The germline V gene has CDR1 SGHRS and CDR2 YFSETQ. CDR3 size: 14 residues. Trimming at V came to 8 bases and at J to 2 bases, leaving 6 bases not matched to a gene. CDR3: CASRNRGNTGELFF. The CDR3, as DNA: TGCGCCAGTCGGAACAGGGGAAACACCGGGGAGCTGTTTTTT.

There are a few counts of this clonotype. The chain is built from TRBV3-1 and TRBJ2-1, with a tentative D call TRBD1 (6 bases). V dropped 5 bases and J dropped 5 bases, with 13 bases sitting between them. This CDR3 is 14 amino acids long. Germline V gene data show CDR1 as LGHDT and CDR2 as YNNKEL (reference sequence). The CDR3 nucleotides are TGTGCCAGCAGCTTCACAGGGATCCACAATGAGCAGTTCTTC. Translation: CASSFTGIHNEQFF.

The chain has TRBV5-1 and TRBJ2-3; TRBD2 matches at 7 bases. CDR1 and CDR2 from the germline V gene are SGHRS and YFSETQ. This CDR3 spans 15 amino acids. Germline trimming cut 5 bases from V and 2 bases from J; bases unmatched to any gene: 8. Written as DNA, the CDR3 is TGCGCCAGCAGTACTCCGGCGGGGGTCACAGATACGCAGTATTTT. The encoded protein is CASSTPAGVTDTQYF.

This clonotype was seen a handful of times. This chain uses TRBV4-1 with TRBJ2-7; possible D gene TRBD1, 5 bases. With 1 base removed from V and 3 bases from J, the gap between germline ends came to 13 bases. Germline-derived CDR1 and CDR2 are MGHRA and YSYEKL. The CDR3 runs 15 residues. CDR3 sequence reads: CASSQVEGALYEQYF. The DNA for the CDR3 is TGCGCCAGCAGCCAAGTCGAAGGGGCCCTCTACGAGCAGTACTTC.

CDR3 loop: CASSTRQGPTNYGYTF. The CDR3 nucleotides are TGTGCCAGCTCAACCCGGCAGGGGCCAACTAACTATGGCTACACCTTC. The V gene is TRBV18, the J gene TRBJ1-2, with D tentatively TRBD1 (6 bases). This CDR3 has 16 residues. V lost 5 bases, J lost 0 bases, and 16 bases lay in between. The germline gives CDR1 KGHSH, CDR2 LQKENI.

This clonotype was observed a handful of times. The chain recombines TRBV12-3 or TRBV12-4 with TRBJ1-2, with D possibly matching TRBD1 (6 bases). The CDR3 has 13 amino acids. V dropped 6 bases and J dropped 3 bases, with 11 bases sitting between them. The CDR3 loop is CASRPQGYYGYTF. As DNA, the CDR3 is TGTGCCAGCAGGCCACAGGGCTACTATGGCTACACCTTC.

Concerning this clonotype itself: A much larger clone lies a single base off, so this may be a read error. The chain couples TRBV5-5 to TRBJ2-5; 13 nucleotides match TRBD2. Germline loops: CDR1 SGHKS, CDR2 YYEKEE (reference sequence). CDR3 size: 15 residues. V lost 2 bases, J lost 4 bases, and 2 bases stayed unmatched. The CDR3 DNA sequence: TGTGCCAGCAGCTTACTAGCGGGGGGGCCAGAGACCCAGTACTTC. This translates into CASSLLAGGPETQYF.

This chain joins TRBV10-3 and TRBJ2-7, with 8 bases fitting TRBD1. CDR3 length: 15 residues. Germline assignment: CDR1 ENHRY and CDR2 SYGVKD. Unmatched junction bases numbered 11, after V lost 7 bases and J lost 3 bases. CDR3 nucleotide sequence: TGTGCCATCACCGTTAGGACAGGGCCCCACTACGAGCAGTACTTC. Translated: CAITVRTGPHYEQYF.

The CDR3 DNA sequence: TGTGCCACCAGTGACCCTGAACAGGGGGTCACCTACGAGCAGTACTTC. It codes for CATSDPEQGVTYEQYF. The chain couples TRBV24-1 to TRBJ2-7; 8 positions agree with TRBD1. Losses at the gene ends were 4 bases for V and 2 bases for J; bases not matched to a gene: 9. Germline V gene lookup returns CDR1 KGHDR and CDR2 SFDVKD. CDR3 length: 16 amino acids.

The chain combines TRBV7-9 with TRBJ2-3; D ambiguous. The ends were cut back, 2 bases at V and 4 bases at J, with 13 bases in the middle. CDR1 is SEHNR and CDR2 is FQNEAQ in the germline V gene (reference sequence). The CDR3 is 15 amino acids. The CDR3 loop is CASSLLSGPPDTQYF. As DNA, the CDR3 is TGTGCCAGCAGCTTACTTAGTGGGCCACCAGATACGCAGTATTTT.

This clonotype has ten or more counts. This rearrangement joins TRBV20-1 to TRBJ2-1; D is unclear. CDR1 and CDR2 from the germline V gene are DFQATT and SNEGSKA (reference sequence). V was clipped by 3 bases and J by 6 bases, with 9 bases between them. The CDR3 sequence is 12 residues long. The CDR3 is CSASAWANEQFF. The CDR3 region has the DNA TGCAGTGCTAGTGCTTGGGCCAATGAGCAGTTCTTC.

The genes are TRBV5-1 and TRBJ2-1, with 9 bases matching TRBD1. J lost 5 bases, V lost 5 bases, and 5 bases had no gene match. The CDR3 spans 14 residues. Looked up from germline, CDR1 is SGHRS and CDR2 is YFSETQ. The CDR3 region is CASRDRGNDNEQFF. In DNA, the CDR3 is TGCGCCAGCAGAGACAGGGGGAACGACAATGAGCAGTTCTTC.

This clonotype was detected ten times or more. The V gene is TRBV5-1, the J gene TRBJ2-5; D call uncertain. The CDR3 is made up of 13 amino acids. V was clipped by 0 bases and J by 2 bases, with 5 bases between them. Germline-derived CDR1 and CDR2 are SGHRS and YFSETQ. The CDR3 DNA sequence: TGCGCCAGCAGCTTGGCGCAGCAAGAGACCCAGTACTTC. Its protein is CASSLAQQETQYF. Full variable domain (rest looked up from reference TRBV5-1 and TRBJ2-5): KAGVTQTPRYLIKTRGQQVTLSCSPISGHRSVSWYQQTPGQGLQFLFEYFSETQRNKGNFPGRFSGRQFSNSRSEMNVSTLELGDSALYLCASSLAQQETQYFGPGTRLLVL.